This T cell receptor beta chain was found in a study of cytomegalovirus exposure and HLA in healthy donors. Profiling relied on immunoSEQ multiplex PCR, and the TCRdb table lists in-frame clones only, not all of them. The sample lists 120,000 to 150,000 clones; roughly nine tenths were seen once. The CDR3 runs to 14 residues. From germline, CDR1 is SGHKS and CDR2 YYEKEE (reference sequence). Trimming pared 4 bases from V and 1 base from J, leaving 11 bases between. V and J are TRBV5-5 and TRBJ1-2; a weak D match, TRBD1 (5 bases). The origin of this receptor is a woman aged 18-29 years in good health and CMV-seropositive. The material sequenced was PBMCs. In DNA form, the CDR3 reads TGTGCCAGCAGCCCGTTGCAGGGTAACTATGGCTACACCTTC. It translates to CASSPLQGNYGYTF.